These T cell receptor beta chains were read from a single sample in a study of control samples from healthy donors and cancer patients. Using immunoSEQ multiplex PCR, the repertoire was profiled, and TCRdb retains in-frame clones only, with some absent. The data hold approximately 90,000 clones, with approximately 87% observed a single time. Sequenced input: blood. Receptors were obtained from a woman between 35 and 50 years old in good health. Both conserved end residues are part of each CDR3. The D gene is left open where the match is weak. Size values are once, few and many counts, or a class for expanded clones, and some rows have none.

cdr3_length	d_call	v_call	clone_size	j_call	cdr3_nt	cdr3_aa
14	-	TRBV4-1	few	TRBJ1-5	TGCGCCAGCAGCCAAGGGTTCTCCGATCAGCCCCAGCATTTT	CASSQGFSDQPQHF
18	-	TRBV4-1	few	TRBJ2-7	TGCGCCAGCAGCCAACTCTTCAAGGACGGCCCAACTTCCTACGAGCAGTACTTC	CASSQLFKDGPTSYEQYF
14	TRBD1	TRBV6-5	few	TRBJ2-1	TGTGCCACCAGCCGGGACAGGGGAGGGAATGAGCAGTTCTTC	CATSRDRGGNEQFF
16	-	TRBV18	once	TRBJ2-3	TGTGCCAGCTCACCGGTGAGGGTGAGAGGCACAGATACGCAGTATTTT	CASSPVRVRGTDTQYF
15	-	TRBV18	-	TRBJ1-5	TGTGCCAGCTCACCAGCGACGACAGGTGATCAGCCCCAGCATTTT	CASSPATTGDQPQHF
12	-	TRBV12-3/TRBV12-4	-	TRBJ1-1	TGTGCCAGCAGTCCCCAGAACACTGAAGCTTTCTTT	CASSPQNTEAFF
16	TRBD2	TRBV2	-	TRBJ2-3	TGTGCCAGCAGTGATGTCCCGGGGGGTCTGACAGATACGCAGTATTTT	CASSDVPGGLTDTQYF
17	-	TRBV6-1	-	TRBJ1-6	TGTGCCAGCAGTGAAGCGGGGAGCGGAGGGCTTAATTCACCCCTCCACTTT	CASSEAGSGGLNSPLHF
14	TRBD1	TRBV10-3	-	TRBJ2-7	TGTGCCATCAGCCCGGGACAGGAAACCTACGAGCAGTACTTC	CAISPGQETYEQYF
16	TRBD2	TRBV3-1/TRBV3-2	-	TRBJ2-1	TGTGCCAGCAGCCCAGAACTAGCGGCCATTTACAATGAGCAGTTCTTC	CASSPELAAIYNEQFF
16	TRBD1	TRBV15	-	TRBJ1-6	TGTGCCACCAGCAGACTGGGGACAGGGAATAATTCACCCCTCCACTTT	CATSRLGTGNNSPLHF
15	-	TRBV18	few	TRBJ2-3	TGTGCCAGCTCACTTTCCCCCGGGGGCGCAGATACGCAGTATTTT	CASSLSPGGADTQYF
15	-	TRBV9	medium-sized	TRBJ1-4	TGTGCCAGCAGTATTACAGGGTTCGATAATGAAAAACTGTTTTTT	CASSITGFDNEKLFF
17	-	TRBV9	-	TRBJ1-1	TGTGCCAGCAGCCCTCATCTCGGGAGAGTTTTGAACACTGAAGCTTTCTTT	CASSPHLGRVLNTEAFF
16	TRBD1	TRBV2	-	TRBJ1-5	TGTGCCAGCAGTTTTGCCCCGACAGGGTCTGGGCAGCCCCAGCATTTT	CASSFAPTGSGQPQHF
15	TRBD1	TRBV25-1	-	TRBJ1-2	TGTGCCAGCAGTGAATATATCGACAGGGACTATGGCTACACCTTC	CASSEYIDRDYGYTF
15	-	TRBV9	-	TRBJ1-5	TGTGCCAGCAGCGTAGATATTGGACGCAATCAGCCCCAGCATTTT	CASSVDIGRNQPQHF
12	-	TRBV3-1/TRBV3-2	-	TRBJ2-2	TGTGCCAGCAGCCAGGGTCCCGGGGAGCTGTTTTTT	CASSQGPGELFF
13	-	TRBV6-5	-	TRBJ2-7	TGTGCCAGCACCTCCGCAAACTCCTACGAGCAGTACTTC	CASTSANSYEQYF
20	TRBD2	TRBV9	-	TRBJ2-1	TGTGCCAGCAGCGCCCAAAATCCTAGCGGGGGGGCCTCCTCGTTAAATGAGCAGTTCTTC	CASSAQNPSGGASSLNEQFF
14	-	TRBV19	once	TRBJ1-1	TGTGCCAGTAGTATAGGGACGGTAAACACTGAAGCTTTCTTT	CASSIGTVNTEAFF
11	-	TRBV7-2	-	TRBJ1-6	TGTGCCAGCAGGCAGAATTCACCCCTCCACTTT	CASRQNSPLHF
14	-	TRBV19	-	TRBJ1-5	TGTGCCAGTAGTGACGAATATAGCAATCAGCCCCAGCATTTT	CASSDEYSNQPQHF
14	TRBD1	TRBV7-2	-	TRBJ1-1	TGTGCCAGCAGCTTAAAGGGCGGGACAGTTGAAGCTTTCTTT	CASSLKGGTVEAFF
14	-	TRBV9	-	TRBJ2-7	TGTGCCAGCAGCGTAGAGGCAGCTCCCTACGAGCAGTACTTC	CASSVEAAPYEQYF
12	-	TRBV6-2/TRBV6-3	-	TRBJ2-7	TGTGCCAGCAGTCTGACCAGTTACGAGCAGTACTTC	CASSLTSYEQYF
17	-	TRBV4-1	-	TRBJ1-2	TGCGCCAGCAGCCAAGACCCCGCCGGGACACGAAACTATGGCTACACCTTC	CASSQDPAGTRNYGYTF
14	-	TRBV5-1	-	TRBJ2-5	TGCGCCAGCAGCTTGGACTGGCAGTCGGAGACCCAGTACTTC	CASSLDWQSETQYF
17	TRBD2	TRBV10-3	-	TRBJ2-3	TGTGCCATCAGTGACCTAGGACTAGCTGAGCGGGGGGATACGCAGTATTTT	CAISDLGLAERGDTQYF
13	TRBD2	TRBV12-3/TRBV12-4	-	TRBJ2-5	TGTGCCGCACCCCCGGGGGGGGCCGAGACCCAGTACTTC	CAAPPGGAETQYF
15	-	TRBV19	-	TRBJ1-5	TGTGCCAGTAGTAGACCGGGGTATAGCAATCAGCCCCAGCATTTT	CASSRPGYSNQPQHF
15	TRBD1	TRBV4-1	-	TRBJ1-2	TGCGCCAGCAGCCATTCCCCGGGACAGGGGAACGGTTACACCTTC	CASSHSPGQGNGYTF
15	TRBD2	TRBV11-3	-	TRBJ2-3	TGTGCCAGCAGCCGAACTAGCGGGGGGCCAGATACGCAGTATTTT	CASSRTSGGPDTQYF
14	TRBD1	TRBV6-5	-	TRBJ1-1	TGTGCCAGCAGACGAACAGGGGTCAGCACTGAAGCTTTCTTT	CASRRTGVSTEAFF